What follows describes a single T cell receptor (beta chain). Its antigen is unidentified. Each CDR3 protein gets one entry after TCRdb re-called the reads with MiXCR. The table has fewer than 1,000,000 distinct CDR3 sequences, 30% to 40% seen once. This sample stems from a study of T cell repertoires in cytomegalovirus infection. Study-wide points: Public TCR beta family frequency separated CMV-and-HLA carriers, including in an independent cohort. Across the ex vivo response, the dominant clonotypes were HLA-C-restricted CMV-specific TCR beta clonotypes.

Germline V lookup: CDR1 MGHDK, CDR2 SYGVNS. The CDR3 is 16 amino acids. V lost 4 bases and J lost 2, with 15 bases in between. The chain recombines TRBV25-1 with TRBJ2-1, with D maybe TRBD1 (6 bases). This receptor was taken from a human donor in good health (CMV status not recorded). Some clones in this sample may be carry-over from other donors' samples. Sequenced material: cultured CD8+ T cells from PBMCs, taken from culture after CMV antigen stimulation. Here the CDR3 reads CASSGLTGPAYNEQFF. For the CDR3, the DNA is TGTGCCAGCAGTGGGTTGACAGGCCCCGCCTACAATGAGCAGTTCTTC. Using reference TRBV25-1 and TRBJ2-1 for the parts outside the CDR3, the full variable domain is EADIYQTPRYLVIGTGKKITLECSQTMGHDKMYWYQQDPGMELHLIHYSYGVNSTEKGDLSSESTVSRIRTEHFPLTLESARPSHTSQYLCASSGLTGPAYNEQFFGPGTRLTVL.